This paragraph covers one TCR beta chain sequence. Its antigen remains undetermined. Base qualities were left out, and no much larger clone turns up one base away. For CDR1 and CDR2, the germline V gene lists KGHSH and LQKENI. A distance of 5 bases separates the germline ends of V and J, which lose 5 bases and 2 bases respectively. CDR3 length: 12 amino acids, cysteine to phenylalanine. The retained sequence is limited to the CDR3, 36 bases, with the frame set at the first base. The data stem from a study of T cell changes during pregnancy in multiple sclerosis (dated by TCRdb to about 2019). Concerning the study at large: The study looked at changes in the T cell repertoire across pregnancy in women with multiple sclerosis.

To prepare the library, the immunoSEQ multiplex PCR assay was applied. This is the immuneACCESS table as TCRdb keeps it, with only in-frame sequences that have V and J called. A part of the clones is gone; compared with another copy, unresolved V genes explain less than half, and the rest is unexplained. This sample comprises around 71,000 clones, around 94% of them detected only once. The ten largest clonotypes hold over 1% of the sample. The receptor was derived from a female donor with multiple sclerosis, enrolled in a pregnancy study. The sequence links TRBV18 to TRBJ2-3; the D gene is not confidently resolved. The sequenced sample was peripheral blood, obtained in the third trimester of pregnancy. The sequence in DNA is TGTGCCAGCTCAACGGTCACAGATACGCAGTATTTT. Its product reads: CASSTVTDTQYF.